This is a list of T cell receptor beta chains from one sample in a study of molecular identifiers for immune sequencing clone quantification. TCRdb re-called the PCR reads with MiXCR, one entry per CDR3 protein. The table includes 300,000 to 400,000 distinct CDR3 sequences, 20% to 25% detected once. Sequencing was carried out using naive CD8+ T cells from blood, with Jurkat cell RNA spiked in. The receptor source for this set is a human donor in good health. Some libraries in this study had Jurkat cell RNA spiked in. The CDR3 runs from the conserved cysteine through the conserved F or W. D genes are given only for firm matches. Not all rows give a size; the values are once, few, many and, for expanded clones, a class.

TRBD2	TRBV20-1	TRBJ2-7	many	TGCAGTGCTAGAGATTTGGTCCGGCTAGCGGCCTACGAGCAGTACTTC	CSARDLVRLAAYEQYF
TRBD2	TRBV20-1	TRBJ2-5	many	TGCAGTGCTAGAGATTTCCGAGCGGGGGGCCAAGAGACCCAGTACTTC	CSARDFRAGGQETQYF
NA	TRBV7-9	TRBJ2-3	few	TGTGCCAGCAGCTTGGGATTTCATAGCACAGATACGCAGTATTTT	CASSLGFHSTDTQYF
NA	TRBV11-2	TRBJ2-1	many	TGTGCCAGCAGCTCCGTAGGGGGGATCAATGAGCAGTTCTTC	CASSSVGGINEQFF
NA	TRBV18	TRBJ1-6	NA	TGTGCCAGCTCCCACGAACCGGGAGATAATTCACCCCTCCACTTT	CASSHEPGDNSPLHF
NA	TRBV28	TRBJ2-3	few	TGTGCCAGCAGTTTAATCGGGATCAGCACAGATACGCAGTATTTT	CASSLIGISTDTQYF
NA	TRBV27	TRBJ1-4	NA	TGTGCCAGCAGGTACCTTGGTAGTGAAAAACTGGTTTTT	CASRYLGSEKLVF
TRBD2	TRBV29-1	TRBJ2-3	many	TGCAGTGGCCTGGGAGGGTCGTCAGATACGCAGTATTTT	CSGLGGSSDTQYF
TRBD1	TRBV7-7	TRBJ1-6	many	TGTGCCAGCATCATCGAGACAGGGTATAATTCACCCCTCCACTTT	CASIIETGYNSPLHF
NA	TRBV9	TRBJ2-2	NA	TGTACCAGCAGCGCAGGAGGCCACACCGGGGAGCTGTTTTTT	CTSSAGGHTGELFF
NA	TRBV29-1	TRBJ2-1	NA	TGCAGCGTTGGGGGTGTCAATGAGCAGTTCTTC	CSVGGVNEQFF
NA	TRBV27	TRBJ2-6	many	TGTGCCAGCAGTTTACAGGGTGTCCTTTCTGGGGCCAACGTCCTGACTTTC	CASSLQGVLSGANVLTF
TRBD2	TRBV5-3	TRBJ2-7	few	TGTGCCAGCAGCCTCTCGGTACTAGCGGGCTCCTACGAGCAGTACTTC	CASSLSVLAGSYEQYF
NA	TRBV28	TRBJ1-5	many	TGTGCCAGCAGTTCGGGGGGAGGAAGCAATCAGCCCCAGCATTTT	CASSSGGGSNQPQHF
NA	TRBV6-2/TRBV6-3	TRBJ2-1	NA	TGTGCCAGCACCCCGGGCGGGGTTGCCCTTACCTACAATGAGCAGTTCTTC	CASTPGGVALTYNEQFF
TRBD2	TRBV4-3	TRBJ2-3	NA	TGCGCCAGCACCCCGTTGCTGGGGGGGGCAGATACGCAGTATTTT	CASTPLLGGADTQYF
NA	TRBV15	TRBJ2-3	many	TGTGCTACCTCCTTCGGGTTCGGCGGGACTCCGACAGATACGCAGTATTTT	CATSFGFGGTPTDTQYF
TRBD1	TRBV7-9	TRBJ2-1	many	TGTGCCAGCAGCTTCAGACAGGGGGCCGACAATGAGCAGTTCTTC	CASSFRQGADNEQFF
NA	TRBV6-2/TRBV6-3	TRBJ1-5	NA	TGTGCCAGCAGTTACTCAGCGGACAGAGACATCTATAGCAATCAGCCCCAGCGTTTT	CASSYSADRDIYSNQPQRF